Listed here are 28 T cell receptor beta chains from one sample, sequenced in a study of cytomegalovirus exposure and HLA in healthy donors. The repertoire was sequenced with immunoSEQ multiplex PCR; TCRdb's copy has only in-frame clones and lacks some. The repertoire holds tens of thousands of clones, about 94% seen once, with approximately 4.5% in the top ten. Specimen: PBMCs. These receptor sequences come from a man between 18 and 35 years old in good health and CMV-seropositive.

This clone was recorded only once. The rearrangement links TRBV6-1 to TRBJ2-7; D may be TRBD2 (5 bases). The CDR3 runs to 14 residues. V lost 3 bases to trimming and J lost 7 bases, with 16 bases between them. Germline CDR1 is MNHNS and CDR2 is SASEGT. Here the CDR3 DNA reads TGTGCCAGCAGTGACCGGAGGACCAGGAGGGAGCAGTACTTC. It specifies CASSDRRTRREQYF.

The chain employs TRBV5-1 and TRBJ1-1; D ambiguous. The CDR3 loop spans 13 amino acids. Germline V CDR1 and CDR2: SGHRS, YFSETQ. V was cut by 2 bases and J by 4 bases, with 9 bases left in between. The DNA for the CDR3 is TGCGCCAGCAGCTTCGATAAGAGCACTGAAGCTTTCTTT. Encoded protein: CASSFDKSTEAFF.

The chain employs TRBV11-1 and TRBJ1-1; perhaps TRBD1 as D (5 bases). This CDR3 is built from 14 residues. Between the trimmed V and J ends, which lost 1 base and 0 bases, there was a span of 6 bases. The germline V gene has CDR1 SGHAT and CDR2 FQDESV (reference sequence). In DNA, the CDR3 is TGTGCCAGCAGCTTAGACAGGATGAACACTGAAGCTTTCTTT. This encodes CASSLDRMNTEAFF.

The chain combines TRBV2 with TRBJ1-2, with TRBD1 matching over 7 bases. This CDR3 has 14 residues. V was pared by 3 bases and J by 2 bases, with 3 bases of the junction left unmatched. The germline V gene encodes CDR1 SNHLY and CDR2 FYNNEI. The CDR3: CASSEQTGNYGYTF. The CDR3 bases are TGTGCCAGCAGTGAGCAGACAGGGAACTATGGCTACACCTTC.

The chain joins TRBV10-3 to TRBJ1-6, with TRBD1 as a possible D gene (6 bases). V lost 3 bases and J lost 0, with 9 bases in between. The CDR3 covers 16 residues. CDR1 and CDR2 (germline): ENHRY, SYGVKD. The chain's CDR3 is CAISEGTSSYNSPLHF. The CDR3 nucleotides are TGTGCCATCAGTGAAGGGACAAGCTCCTATAATTCACCCCTCCACTTT.

V gene TRBV6-5 combines with J gene TRBJ2-3; 11 bases fit TRBD2. The CDR3 covers 14 residues. From germline, CDR1 is MNHEY and CDR2 SVGAGI. J gave up 8 bases and V 6 bases, and 7 bases lay outside the gene matches. The CDR3 sequence is CASSPGLAVVTQYF. The CDR3 bases are TGTGCCAGCAGCCCGGGACTAGCGGTAGTTACGCAGTATTTT.

The chain combines TRBV11-3 with TRBJ2-1; 8 bases agree with TRBD1. The CDR3 extends over 15 amino acids. With V trimmed by 4 bases and J by 4 bases, 6 bases remained unmatched. Germline CDR1 and CDR2: SGHNT and YENEEA. CDR3 sequence: CASSSAGGAYNEQFF. As DNA, the CDR3 is TGTGCCAGCAGCTCAGCAGGGGGCGCGTACAATGAGCAGTTCTTC.

The chain is built from TRBV27 and TRBJ2-1, with TRBD2 as a possible D gene (5 bases). The CDR3 contains 13 residues. The V gene's germline CDR1 is MNHEY and CDR2 SMNVEV (reference sequence). The germline V and J ends were trimmed by 1 base and 9 bases, with 10 bases remaining between them. The CDR3 protein is CASSLFRGGEQFF. The CDR3 coding sequence is TGTGCCAGCAGTTTATTTCGGGGTGGTGAGCAGTTCTTC.

The chain has TRBV29-1 and TRBJ1-1; TRBD1 is a possible D gene (6 bases). CDR3 length: 14 amino acids. Trimming removed 3 bases from V and 0 bases from J, with 11 bases in between. Germline loops: CDR1 SQVTM, CDR2 ANQGSEA. The DNA of the CDR3 is TGCAGCGTTGACAGGGGTTCAATGAACACTGAAGCTTTCTTT. Translation gives CSVDRGSMNTEAFF.

The chain employs TRBV11-3 and TRBJ2-1, with 7 bases identical to TRBD1. V was clipped by 5 bases and J by 6 bases; unmatched bases: 7. The CDR3 runs to 14 residues. CDR1 is SGHNT, CDR2 YENEEA, per germline. The CDR3, as DNA: TGTGCCAGCAGCCTCAACCGGGACAGCAATGAGCAGTTCTTC. As protein: CASSLNRDSNEQFF.

This sequence joins TRBV27 and TRBJ2-5, with 8 positions matching TRBD1. Germline V gene sequence: CDR1 MNHEY, CDR2 SMNVEV (reference sequence). The CDR3 has 14 amino acids. Germline trimming cut 3 bases from V and 5 bases from J; bases unmatched to any gene: 5. The chain's CDR3 is CASSLQGAGETQYF. The CDR3 nucleotides read TGTGCCAGCAGTTTGCAGGGGGCTGGGGAGACCCAGTACTTC.

The chain links TRBV7-2 to TRBJ2-2; 12 nucleotides line up with TRBD2. The V and J ends lost 4 bases and 1 base, in that order; junction bases with no gene match: 4. The germline gives CDR1 SGHTA, CDR2 FQGNSA. This CDR3 has 17 amino acids. The DNA of the CDR3 is TGTGCCAGCAGCTCCCGGACTAGCGGGATGAACACCGGGGAGCTGTTTTTT. As protein: CASSSRTSGMNTGELFF.

Written as DNA, the CDR3 is TGTGCCAGCAGCGGAGGACAGCCCTCTGAAAAACTGTTTTTT. Translating gives CASSGGQPSEKLFF. The rearrangement uses TRBV11-2 and TRBJ1-4; a weak D match, TRBD1 (6 bases). The V end was cut by 5 bases, the J end by 7 bases, with 14 bases between. Germline values: CDR1 SGHAT, CDR2 FQNNGV. This CDR3 has 14 residues.

For the CDR3, the DNA is TGTGCCAGCAGCTCAGGGTCCCCAAACTCACCCCTCCACTTT. Its protein product is CASSSGSPNSPLHF. This sequence joins TRBV7-3 and TRBJ1-6; the D gene is possibly TRBD1 (5 bases). The CDR3 covers 14 residues. The ends were cut back, 4 bases at V and 10 bases at J, with 14 bases in the middle. The germline CDR1 and CDR2 sequences are SGHTA and FQGTGA.

This chain joins TRBV7-2 and TRBJ2-5; 7 nucleotides align to TRBD1. V gave up 5 bases and J gave up 7 bases; unmatched junction bases: 13. Germline lookup yields CDR1 SGHTA and CDR2 FQGNSA. The CDR3 spans 15 residues. In nucleotides, the CDR3 is TGTGCCAGCAGCGCTACAGGGGCCCGGGTGGGGACCCAGTACTTC. This gives the protein CASSATGARVGTQYF.

The chain carries TRBV2 and TRBJ2-2, with 7 bases that match TRBD1. The V gene end was trimmed by 8 bases and the J gene end by 1 base; junction bases not matched to a gene: 7. This CDR3 comprises 15 residues. Germline CDR1 and CDR2: SNHLY and FYNNEI. This chain's CDR3 is CASEKQGLNTGELFF. CDR3 sequence (DNA): TGTGCCAGCGAAAAACAGGGGCTGAACACCGGGGAGCTGTTTTTT.

This sequence joins TRBV29-1 and TRBJ1-4, with TRBD1 as a possible D gene (6 bases). The V end was cut by 6 bases, the J end by 7 bases, with 15 bases between. The CDR3 is 13 residues long. Germline CDR1 and CDR2: SQVTM and ANQGSEA. The CDR3 loop is CSVTISGAEKLFF. CDR3 nucleotide sequence: TGCAGCGTGACCATCTCAGGGGCTGAAAAACTGTTTTTT.

CDR3 DNA: TGTGCCAGCAGCGCAAACAGGGGAACTACTAACTATGGCTACACCTTC. Protein product: CASSANRGTTNYGYTF. This chain joins TRBV7-2 and TRBJ1-2; 7 bases map to TRBD1. Germline CDR1 reads SGHTA; CDR2 reads FQGNSA. Trimming removed 5 bases from V and 0 bases from J; junction bases left unmatched: 9. CDR3 length equals 16 residues.

Points on this clone: The junction departs from the called germline gene at one end, perhaps through a read error. The chain uses TRBV19 and TRBJ1-1; D is undetermined. Germline V lookup: CDR1 LNHDA, CDR2 SQIVND (reference sequence). This CDR3 region has 16 residues. The CDR3 DNA follows: TGTGCCAGTAGCAGATTTTTACAGAGGGCGAACCCTGAAGCTTTCTTT. This encodes CASSRFLQRANPEAFF.

This sequence joins TRBV2 and TRBJ2-1; TRBD2 agrees at 7 bases. The CDR3 contains 16 residues. Germline V lookup: CDR1 SNHLY, CDR2 FYNNEI. V was clipped by 4 bases and J by 5 bases; unmatched bases: 11. This CDR3 reads CASSVRAGADDNEQFF. The CDR3 bases are TGTGCCAGCAGTGTCAGGGCGGGAGCCGATGACAATGAGCAGTTCTTC.

The chain employs TRBV9 and TRBJ2-1; 9 bases match TRBD2. The CDR3 extends over 17 amino acids. In germline, CDR1 is SGDLS, CDR2 YYNGEE. After removal of 5 bases from V and 0 bases from J, the junction contained 9 bases not matched to a gene. The CDR3 is CASSSGLAMSSYNEQFF. The CDR3 DNA is TGTGCCAGCAGTTCCGGACTAGCGATGAGCTCCTACAATGAGCAGTTCTTC.

The V and J genes are TRBV6-5 and TRBJ1-4, with 7 bases matching TRBD1. The CDR3 runs to 15 residues. Germline lookup yields CDR1 MNHEY and CDR2 SVGAGI. The J segment lost 2 bases and the V segment lost 2 bases, leaving 2 bases of the junction unmatched. CDR3 sequence reads: CASSYRGQTNEKLFF. CDR3 DNA: TGTGCCAGCAGTTACAGGGGGCAGACTAATGAAAAACTGTTTTTT.

This sequence joins TRBV27 and TRBJ2-7; D not resolved. CDR1 and CDR2 (germline): MNHEY, SMNVEV (reference sequence). Trimming took 5 bases from V and 0 from J, leaving 11 bases between them. The CDR3 length is 14 residues. As DNA, the CDR3 is TGTGCCAGCAGTCTCGTCCCGAGCTCCTACGAGCAGTACTTC. Protein sequence: CASSLVPSSYEQYF.

The chain joins TRBV18 to TRBJ1-1, with D possibly matching TRBD1 (5 bases). The germline V and J ends were trimmed by 6 bases and 0 bases, with 11 bases remaining between them. The germline gives CDR1 KGHSH, CDR2 LQKENI. This CDR3 region has 14 residues. For the CDR3, the DNA is TGTGCCAGCTCCCCTCTAGGGGTGAACACTGAAGCTTTCTTT. It specifies CASSPLGVNTEAFF.

In nucleotides, the CDR3 is TGTGCCAGCAGCTTAAACAGGTTGGGGACTGAAGCTTTCTTT. Amino acids: CASSLNRLGTEAFF. The rearrangement links TRBV11-2 to TRBJ1-1; D possibly corresponds to TRBD1 (5 bases). The CDR3 is 14 residues long. CDR1 and CDR2 from the germline V gene are SGHAT and FQNNGV. Trimming shortened V by 2 bases and J by 5 bases, and 12 bases separated the two germline ends.

The CDR3, as DNA: TGTGCCAGCAGCCTGAGGGTGGGTGGGACCTACGAGCAGTACTTC. It translates to CASSLRVGGTYEQYF. V usage is TRBV7-2 and J usage is TRBJ2-7; weak D call: TRBD2 (5 bases). The CDR3 runs 15 residues. CDR1 is SGHTA, CDR2 FQGNSA, per germline. Deletions cut 5 bases from V and 2 bases from J, with 16 bases between.

The chain uses TRBV6-1 and TRBJ2-7; D perhaps matches TRBD1 (5 bases). The germline gives CDR1 MNHNS, CDR2 SASEGT. V lost 5 bases and J 2 bases, leaving 13 bases between the germline ends. CDR3 length: 14 residues. CDR3 nucleotide sequence: TGTGCCAGCAGTTCCGAGCCGACAGCCTACGAGCAGTACTTC. This translates into CASSSEPTAYEQYF.

This chain uses TRBV18 with TRBJ2-5, with 8 bases fitting TRBD1. The CDR3 covers 17 residues. Germline V lookup: CDR1 KGHSH, CDR2 LQKENI. Unmatched junction bases numbered 10, after V lost 4 bases and J lost 0 bases. The CDR3 spells CASSLNPGTGYQETQYF. The CDR3 DNA reads as TGTGCCAGCTCACTCAACCCCGGGACAGGTTACCAAGAGACCCAGTACTTC.